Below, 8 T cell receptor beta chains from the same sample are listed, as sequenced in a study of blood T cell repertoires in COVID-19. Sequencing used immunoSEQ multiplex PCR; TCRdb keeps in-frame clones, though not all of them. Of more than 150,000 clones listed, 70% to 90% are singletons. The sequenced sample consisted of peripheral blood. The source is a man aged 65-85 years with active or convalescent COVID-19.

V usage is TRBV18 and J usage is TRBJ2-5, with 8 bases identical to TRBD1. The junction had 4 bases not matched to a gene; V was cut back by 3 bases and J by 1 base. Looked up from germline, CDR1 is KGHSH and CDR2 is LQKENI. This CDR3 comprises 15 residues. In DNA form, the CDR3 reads TGTGCCAGCTCACCGCGCGGGACAGGCCAAGAGACCCAGTACTTC. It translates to CASSPRGTGQETQYF.

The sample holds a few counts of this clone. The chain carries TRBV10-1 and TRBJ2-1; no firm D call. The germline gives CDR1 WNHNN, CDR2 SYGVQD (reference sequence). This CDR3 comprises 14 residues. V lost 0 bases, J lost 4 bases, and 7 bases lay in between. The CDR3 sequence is CASSESTPYNEQFF. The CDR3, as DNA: TGCGCCAGCAGTGAGTCGACTCCGTACAATGAGCAGTTCTTC.

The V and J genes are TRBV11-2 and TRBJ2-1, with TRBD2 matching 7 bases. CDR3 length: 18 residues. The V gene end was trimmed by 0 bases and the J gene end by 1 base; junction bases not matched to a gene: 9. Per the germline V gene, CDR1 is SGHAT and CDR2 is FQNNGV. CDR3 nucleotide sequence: TGTGCCAGCAGCTTAGATGTACGGCTAGCGGATTCCTACAATGAGCAGTTCTTC. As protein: CASSLDVRLADSYNEQFF.

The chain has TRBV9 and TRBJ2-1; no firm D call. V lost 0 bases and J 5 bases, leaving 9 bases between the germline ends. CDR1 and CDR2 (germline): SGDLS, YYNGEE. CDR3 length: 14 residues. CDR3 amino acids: CASSVEVRHNEQFF. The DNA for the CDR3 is TGTGCCAGCAGCGTAGAGGTCAGGCACAATGAGCAGTTCTTC.

The chain's CDR3 is CASSPGVTGETDTQYF. The DNA for the CDR3 is TGTGCCAGCAGTCCTGGGGTAACGGGAGAAACGGATACGCAGTATTTT. This sequence joins TRBV2 and TRBJ2-3, with D perhaps TRBD2 (6 bases). Trimming left V 5 bases short and J 6 bases short, with 21 bases between. Germline-derived CDR1 and CDR2 are SNHLY and FYNNEI. There are 16 residues in the CDR3.

In DNA, the CDR3 is TGTGCCATCAGAGTCCCGGGACAGGCTCTCTATGGCTACACCTTC. Translating gives CAIRVPGQALYGYTF. The gene calls are TRBV10-3 and TRBJ1-2; 8 nucleotides align to TRBD1. The CDR3 has 15 amino acids. The germline CDR1 and CDR2 sequences are ENHRY and SYGVKD. J was trimmed by 4 bases and V by 6 bases; bases with no gene match: 10.

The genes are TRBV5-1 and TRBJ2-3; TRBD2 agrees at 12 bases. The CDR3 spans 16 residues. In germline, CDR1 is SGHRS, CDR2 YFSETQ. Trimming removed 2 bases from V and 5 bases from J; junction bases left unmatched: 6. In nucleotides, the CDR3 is TGCGCCAGCAGCTTACGATGGGGACTAGCGGGAGATACGCAGTATTTT. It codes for CASSLRWGLAGDTQYF.

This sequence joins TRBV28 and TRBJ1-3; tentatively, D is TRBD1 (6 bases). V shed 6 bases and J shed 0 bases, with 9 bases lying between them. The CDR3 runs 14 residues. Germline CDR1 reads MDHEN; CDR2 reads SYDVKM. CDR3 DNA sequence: TGTGCCAGCAGGTCACAGGGCTCTGGAAACACCATATATTTT. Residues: CASRSQGSGNTIYF.